The 29 T cell receptor beta chains below were found in one sample sequenced in a study of regulatory T cells in long-lasting Graves disease. Combining iRepertoire HTBI primers with Arm-PCR of CDR3 regions, the authors built TCR beta libraries. TCRdb re-called the multiplex PCR reads with MiXCR, one entry per CDR3 protein. This table has hundreds of thousands of distinct CDR3 sequences, roughly 15% appearing once. Specified time point: newly diagnosed GD, antithyroid drugs for less than 3 months. The TCR library was prepared using RNA isolated from PBMCs. The sample here was peripheral blood mononuclear cells (PBMCs), taken at new diagnosis, from a patient treated with antithyroid drugs. These receptors originate from a female donor with Graves disease.

This clonotype showed up many times. This CDR3 is CASSQRYTSEAFF. The CDR3 region has the DNA TGTGCCAGCAGCCAACGCTACACCTCTGAAGCTTTCTTT. The chain is built from TRBV11-3 and TRBJ1-1, with D hard to call. The V end was cut by 5 bases, the J end by 6 bases, with 13 bases between. Per the germline V gene, CDR1 is SGHNT and CDR2 is YENEEA. The CDR3 sequence is 13 residues long.

The genes are TRBV15 and TRBJ1-5; tentatively, D is TRBD1 (6 bases). With 6 bases removed from V and 7 bases from J, the gap between germline ends came to 22 bases. The CDR3 is 16 amino acids. Germline V CDR1 and CDR2: LNHNV, YYDKDF (reference sequence). The CDR3 sequence is CATSNKDSPQEQPQHF. The CDR3 DNA is TGTGCCACCAGTAATAAGGACAGCCCTCAAGAACAGCCCCAGCATTTT. The entire variable domain, with the rest obtained from reference TRBV15 and TRBJ1-5, is as follows: DAMVIQNPRYQVTQFGKPVTLSCSQTLNHNVMYWYQQKSSQAPKLLFHYYDKDFNNEADTPDNFQSRRPNTSFCFLDIRSPGLGDTAMYLCATSNKDSPQEQPQHFGDGTRLSIL.

A few counts support this clonotype. V is TRBV20-1 and J is TRBJ1-1; a weak D match, TRBD1 (5 bases). Germline-derived CDR1 and CDR2 are DFQATT and SNEGSKA (reference sequence). V lost 0 bases to trimming and J lost 10 bases, with 18 bases between them. The length of the CDR3 is 14 residues. DNA of the CDR3: TGCAGTGCTAGAGAGTGGGGGGAAAGGGTCTTAGCTTTCTTT. It specifies CSAREWGERVLAFF.

This clonotype showed up many times. The rearrangement joins TRBV7-9 to TRBJ2-3; tentative D call: TRBD2 (5 bases). Trimming pared 1 base from V and 10 bases from J, leaving 15 bases between. This CDR3 contains 14 residues. Germline loops: CDR1 SEHNR, CDR2 FQNEAQ (reference sequence). Written as DNA, the CDR3 is TGTGCCAGCAGCTTAGGGGGTGGACTCCGGTCGCAGTATTTT. This translates into CASSLGGGLRSQYF.

This clonotype was counted a few times. The chain links TRBV7-9 to TRBJ1-4; no reliable D call. Germline values: CDR1 SEHNR, CDR2 FQNEAQ (reference sequence). V was trimmed by 3 bases and J by 0 bases, leaving 11 bases between them. The CDR3 is 16 residues long. CDR3 in amino acids: CASSLKAYSTNEKLFF. In DNA form, the CDR3 reads TGTGCCAGCAGCTTGAAAGCCTACTCAACTAATGAAAAACTGTTTTTT.

A note on this clonotype: The junction differs from germline at one of its ends, possibly a read error. This chain connects TRBV3-1 to TRBJ2-1; the match to TRBD2 covers 14 bases. Germline loops: CDR1 LGHDT, CDR2 YNNKEL (reference sequence). The length of the CDR3 is 17 residues. The CDR3: CASSQGLAGGTYNEQFF. The CDR3 region has the DNA TGCGCCAGCAGCCAAGGACTAGCGGGAGGAACCTACAATGAGCAGTTCTTC.

This clonotype was counted a few times. V gene TRBV27 combines with J gene TRBJ2-7; TRBD2 aligns across 13 bases. The trim removed 4 bases at V and 6 bases at J, leaving 3 bases unmatched. CDR3 length equals 14 residues. Germline V lookup: CDR1 MNHEY, CDR2 SMNVEV (reference sequence). CDR3 bases: TGTGCCAGCAGTTGGACTAGCGGGAGTTCCGAGCAGTACTTC. This encodes CASSWTSGSSEQYF.

This clonotype was recorded at least ten times. The gene calls are TRBV9 and TRBJ1-3; tentatively, D is TRBD1 (6 bases). CDR1 is SGDLS, CDR2 YYNGEE, per germline. This CDR3 is 17 amino acids long. V lost 0 bases to trimming and J lost 0 bases, with 13 bases between them. CDR3 coding DNA: TGTGCCAGCAGCGTAGGTCCCGGGACACTCTCTGGAAACACCATATATTTT. It encodes CASSVGPGTLSGNTIYF. The full variable domain, its missing parts supplied by reference TRBV9 and TRBJ1-3, is DSGVTQTPKHLITATGQRVTLRCSPRSGDLSVYWYQQSLDQGLQFLIQYYNGEERAKGNILERFSAQQFPDLHSELNLSSLELGDSALYFCASSVGPGTLSGNTIYFGEGSWLTVV.

The J gene is TRBJ1-2, the V gene TRBV12-3 or TRBV12-4; possible D gene TRBD1, 6 bases. V lost 6 bases and J 5 bases, leaving 13 bases between the germline ends. The CDR3 is made up of 13 amino acids. CDR3 sequence reads: CASRPGGGYGYTF. DNA for the CDR3: TGTGCCAGCAGGCCCGGAGGGGGGTATGGCTACACCTTC.

This clonotype was counted at least ten times. The V call is TRBV28, the J call TRBJ1-5, with TRBD1 matching 7 bases. The CDR3 runs to 11 residues. Germline loops: CDR1 MDHEN, CDR2 SYDVKM. Trimming at V came to 6 bases and at J to 13 bases, leaving 6 bases not matched to a gene. CDR3 DNA sequence: TGTGCCAGCAGGATAGGACAGGCTCAGCATTTT. This gives the protein CASRIGQAQHF.

In its sample, this clonotype was seen a few times. The chain couples TRBV7-9 to TRBJ2-6; 7 nucleotides match TRBD2. Germline-derived CDR1 and CDR2 are SEHNR and FQNEAQ (reference sequence). The CDR3 sequence is 18 residues long. V was pared by 5 bases and J by 0 bases, with 10 bases of the junction left unmatched. The CDR3 here is CASSDQVGGSSGANVLTF. The CDR3 nucleotides read TGTGCCAGCAGCGACCAAGTGGGCGGGAGCTCTGGGGCCAACGTCCTGACTTTC.

This clonotype was counted ten times or more. The rearrangement links TRBV6-5 to TRBJ1-5; D possibly corresponds to TRBD1 (6 bases). This CDR3 region has 15 residues. Trimming took off 2 bases at V and 6 bases at J, with 14 bases between the two ends. The germline V gene has CDR1 MNHEY and CDR2 SVGAGI. DNA for the CDR3: TGTGCCAGCAGTTACAACGCAGGGGCGGGTCAGCCCCAGCATTTT. Protein sequence: CASSYNAGAGQPQHF.

This clonotype has ten or more counts. CDR3 amino acids: CASSLSGVETQYF. The CDR3 DNA reads TGTGCCAGCAGTTTGTCGGGGGTGGAGACCCAGTACTTC. The chain couples TRBV12-3 or TRBV12-4 to TRBJ2-5, with TRBD2 as a possible D gene (6 bases). This CDR3 is built from 13 residues. The germline V and J ends were trimmed by 3 bases and 5 bases, with 10 bases remaining between them.

Details on this clonotype: The junction and the germline gene differ at one end; a read error may be behind it. V is TRBV5-1 and J is TRBJ2-3; TRBD1 agrees at 7 bases. The J call may be in error: the DNA end matches TRBJ2-1 better. CDR1 and CDR2 (germline): SGHRS, YFSETQ. This CDR3 has 16 amino acids. The CDR3 loop reads CASSFRQGRVYNEQFF. Written as DNA, the CDR3 is TGTGCCAGCAGCTTTAGACAGGGCAGAGTTTACAATGAGCAGTTCTTC.

This clonotype has ten or more counts. The gene calls are TRBV10-2 and TRBJ2-1; TRBD1 might be the D (5 bases). The germline CDR1 and CDR2 sequences are WSHSY and SAAADI. This CDR3 contains 16 residues. V was pared by 2 bases and J by 2 bases, with 13 bases between. The CDR3 nucleotides read TGCGCCAGCAGTGAGCGGAGACAGACCACCTACAATGAGCAGTTCTTC. This encodes CASSERRQTTYNEQFF.

The sample holds many counts of this clonotype. The rearrangement links TRBV6-5 to TRBJ1-1; no firm D call. Germline-derived CDR1 and CDR2 are MNHEY and SVGAGI. Trimming left V 0 bases short and J 1 base short, with 9 bases between. The CDR3 length is 15 residues. The CDR3 protein is CASSYSSDRNTEAFF. CDR3 sequence (DNA): TGTGCCAGCAGTTACTCGAGTGACCGGAACACTGAAGCTTTCTTT.

J is TRBJ2-5 and V is TRBV9; 9 bases line up with TRBD2. Trimming took 0 bases from V and 5 from J; bases not matched to a gene: 8. Germline CDR1 is SGDLS and CDR2 is YYNGEE. The CDR3 consists of 16 residues. This CDR3 is CASSVEGGGAEETQYF. CDR3 DNA: TGTGCCAGCAGCGTAGAGGGCGGGGGGGCCGAGGAGACCCAGTACTTC.

This clonotype was found many times. The V gene is TRBV11-2, the J gene TRBJ2-3, with D hard to call. Germline V gene sequence: CDR1 SGHAT, CDR2 FQNNGV. This CDR3 spans 13 amino acids. Trimming took 8 bases from V and 5 from J, leaving 14 bases between them. CDR3 loop: CASRLPNQDTQYF. CDR3 DNA sequence: TGTGCCAGCCGACTTCCGAACCAAGATACGCAGTATTTT.

This clonotype was found many times. The chain joins TRBV12-3 or TRBV12-4 to TRBJ2-3; D possibly corresponds to TRBD2 (6 bases). Trimming took off 2 bases at V and 5 bases at J, with 23 bases between the two ends. There are 18 residues in the CDR3. This chain's CDR3 is CASSLSRARQGGRDTQYF. The DNA for the CDR3 is TGTGCCAGCAGTTTAAGTAGGGCCCGGCAGGGAGGAAGAGATACGCAGTATTTT.

This clonotype has more than one count but fewer than ten. V and J are TRBV29-1 and TRBJ2-3; TRBD1 aligns across 7 bases. CDR1 and CDR2 from the germline V gene are SQVTM and ANQGSEA. This CDR3 has 18 residues. With V trimmed by 1 base and J by 4 bases, 17 bases remained unmatched. The CDR3: CSVEATGSVEYKADTQYF. CDR3 nucleotide sequence: TGCAGCGTTGAAGCGACAGGGTCCGTCGAATATAAGGCAGATACGCAGTATTTT.

This clonotype was counted at least ten times. This rearrangement joins TRBV20-1 to TRBJ2-1, with 12 bases fitting TRBD2. J lost 2 bases, V lost 0 bases, and 11 bases had no gene match. This CDR3 comprises 19 residues. Germline lookup yields CDR1 DFQATT and CDR2 SNEGSKA (reference sequence). The CDR3 DNA reads as TGCAGTGCTAGAGATCTCTCGACTAGCGGGAGCGGCGCCTACAATGAGCAGTTCTTC. This codes for CSARDLSTSGSGAYNEQFF.

This clonotype was recorded at least ten times. The chain has TRBV7-2 and TRBJ2-7, with D possibly being TRBD2 (6 bases). V dropped 4 bases and J dropped 3 bases, with 13 bases sitting between them. The CDR3 covers 14 residues. Germline V gene lookup returns CDR1 SGHTA and CDR2 FQGNSA. CDR3 DNA sequence: TGTGCCAGCAGCTCCTCTGTAGCGGTCTACGAGCAGTACTTC. Residues: CASSSSVAVYEQYF.

This clonotype was recorded many times. The V gene is TRBV4-2, the J gene TRBJ2-3; D ambiguous. V lost 0 bases, J lost 2 bases, and 12 bases lay in between. Germline CDR1 and CDR2: LGHNA and YNFKEQ. This CDR3 spans 16 amino acids. As DNA, the CDR3 is TGTGCCAGCAGCCAAGATGGTTCGGAGAACACAGATACGCAGTATTTT. Translated, it gives CASSQDGSENTDTQYF.

This clonotype was seen repeatedly, ten times or more. The rearrangement links TRBV20-1 to TRBJ1-1, with no clear D. Trimming removed 0 bases at V and 0 bases at J, with 8 bases between. The CDR3 runs to 14 residues. The germline gives CDR1 DFQATT, CDR2 SNEGSKA (reference sequence). CDR3 region: CSARDGQLNTEAFF. Here the CDR3 DNA reads TGCAGTGCTAGAGATGGGCAGTTGAACACTGAAGCTTTCTTT.

This clonotype has ten or more counts. The rearrangement uses TRBV9 and TRBJ2-1; D is unresolved. CDR1 SGDLS and CDR2 YYNGEE come from the germline V gene. CDR3 length: 11 residues. V gave up 0 bases and J gave up 9 bases, with 4 bases separating them. The CDR3 DNA follows: TGTGCCAGCAGCGTAGAGGGTGAGCAGTTCTTC. Translated: CASSVEGEQFF.

Many counts were recorded for this clonotype. This sequence joins TRBV9 and TRBJ1-2; a weak D match, TRBD1 (5 bases). The V end lost 3 bases, the J end lost 14 bases, and 11 bases lay between the germline ends. Germline V gives CDR1 SGDLS, CDR2 YYNGEE. This CDR3 contains 10 residues. CDR3 nucleotides: TGTGCCAGCAGCGGAGGGGTGTGGACCTTC. Translation gives CASSGGVWTF.

This clonotype was seen more than once but under ten times. This chain links TRBV12-3 or TRBV12-4 with TRBJ2-2; D may be TRBD2 (7 bases). This CDR3 spans 15 amino acids. The V and J ends lost 5 bases and 7 bases respectively, with 17 bases between them. The CDR3: CASSPPGGDIGELFF. The DNA of the CDR3 is TGTGCCAGCAGTCCTCCGGGGGGCGACATCGGGGAGCTGTTTTTT.

At least ten counts were recorded for this clonotype. The V and J genes are TRBV20-1 and TRBJ2-2, with a tentative D call TRBD2 (6 bases). Germline V gene lookup returns CDR1 DFQATT and CDR2 SNEGSKA (reference sequence). Trimming left V 0 bases short and J 6 bases short, with 14 bases between. The CDR3 has 15 residues. This chain's CDR3 is CSAREGGNGAGELFF. The DNA for the CDR3 is TGCAGTGCTAGAGAGGGGGGTAACGGGGCCGGGGAGCTGTTTTTT.

This clonotype was detected many times. The V call is TRBV6-1, the J call TRBJ2-2, with D tentatively TRBD1 (5 bases). Per the germline V gene, CDR1 is MNHNS and CDR2 is SASEGT. This CDR3 contains 16 residues. Trimming pared 1 base from V and 4 bases from J, leaving 13 bases between. The DNA for the CDR3 is TGTGCCAGCAGTGAAGAAGGTCCAGGGTTCACCGGGGAGCTGTTTTTT. Its translation is CASSEEGPGFTGELFF.